Listed here are 8 T cell receptor beta chains from one sample, sequenced in a study of blood T cell repertoires in COVID-19. Method: immunoSEQ multiplex PCR; TCRdb's copy keeps in-frame clones and lacks some. Of around 500,000 clones in the sample, approximately 86% were seen once. What was sequenced was PBMCs or T cells enriched from blood (not recorded which). These receptors were collected from a woman aged 55-75 years who had recovered from COVID-19.

The chain employs TRBV11-2 and TRBJ1-2; no reliable D call. This CDR3 region has 12 residues. V dropped 6 bases and J dropped 1 base, with 6 bases sitting between them. Germline values: CDR1 SGHAT, CDR2 FQNNGV. Written as DNA, the CDR3 is TGTGCCAGCAGTACAGATAACTATGGCTACACCTTC. Protein sequence: CASSTDNYGYTF.

The rearrangement links TRBV5-4 to TRBJ2-2; 12 bases are a match to TRBD2. CDR3 length: 16 residues. The V gene's germline CDR1 is SGHNT and CDR2 YYREEE (reference sequence). J was trimmed by 6 bases and V by 4 bases; bases with no gene match: 7. The CDR3 sequence: CASSLGLAGISGELFF. CDR3 nucleotides: TGTGCCAGCAGCCTTGGACTAGCGGGGATTTCCGGGGAGCTGTTTTTT.

The table lists this clone with a count of one. The gene calls are TRBV25-1 and TRBJ1-4; TRBD1 matches 7 bases. From germline, CDR1 is MGHDK and CDR2 SYGVNS. The V segment lost 3 bases and the J segment 8 bases; nucleotides outside the gene matches: 6. The CDR3 extends over 14 amino acids. This CDR3 is CASSDGQGEEKLFF. The CDR3 bases are TGTGCCAGCAGTGACGGGCAGGGGGAGGAAAAACTGTTTTTT. The whole variable domain, remainder taken from reference TRBV25-1 and TRBJ1-4, is EADIYQTPRYLVIGTGKKITLECSQTMGHDKMYWYQQDPGMELHLIHYSYGVNSTEKGDLSSESTVSRIRTEHFPLTLESARPSHTSQYLCASSDGQGEEKLFFGSGTQLSVL.

This sequence joins TRBV19 and TRBJ1-2; perhaps TRBD1 as D (5 bases). Germline V gene data show CDR1 as LNHDA and CDR2 as SQIVND (reference sequence). Trimming removed 6 bases from V and 1 base from J, with 15 bases in between. CDR3 length: 15 residues. The chain's CDR3 is CASSVPRTHNYGYTF. The CDR3 DNA follows: TGTGCCAGTAGCGTGCCCCGGACACATAACTATGGCTACACCTTC.

V usage is TRBV24-1 and J usage is TRBJ1-5; no clear D gene. CDR3 length: 14 residues. Per the germline V gene, CDR1 is KGHDR and CDR2 is SFDVKD. With 2 bases removed from V and 6 bases from J, the gap between germline ends came to 10 bases. Written as DNA, the CDR3 is TGTGCCACCAGTGATTCGAGGGCAGGTCAGCCCCAGCATTTT. This translates into CATSDSRAGQPQHF.

The chain is built from TRBV7-9 and TRBJ2-2; D is possibly TRBD1 (5 bases). The CDR3 has 14 amino acids. Germline V gene data show CDR1 as SEHNR and CDR2 as FQNEAQ (reference sequence). Trimming stripped 4 bases from V and 6 bases from J, with 12 bases between. The CDR3 DNA reads TGTGCCAGCAGCTCCCGTTCAGGGCCCGGGGAGCTGTTTTTT. Protein: CASSSRSGPGELFF.

This chain connects TRBV18 to TRBJ2-1; D may be TRBD1 (6 bases). Germline CDR1 KGHSH, CDR2 LQKENI. The CDR3 loop spans 15 amino acids. V lost 3 bases and J lost 6, with 15 bases in between. CDR3 coding DNA: TGTGCCAGCTCACCCGGCAGGGGAATAATCAATGAGCAGTTCTTC. Translating gives CASSPGRGIINEQFF.

This chain links TRBV29-1 with TRBJ2-1, with 12 positions matching TRBD2. After removal of 4 bases from V and 10 bases from J, the junction contained 11 bases not matched to a gene. The germline V gene has CDR1 SQVTM and CDR2 ANQGSEA. CDR3 length equals 15 residues. The CDR3 is CSVGLAGAPFWEQFF. The DNA of the CDR3 is TGCAGCGTTGGACTAGCGGGGGCCCCGTTTTGGGAGCAGTTCTTC.